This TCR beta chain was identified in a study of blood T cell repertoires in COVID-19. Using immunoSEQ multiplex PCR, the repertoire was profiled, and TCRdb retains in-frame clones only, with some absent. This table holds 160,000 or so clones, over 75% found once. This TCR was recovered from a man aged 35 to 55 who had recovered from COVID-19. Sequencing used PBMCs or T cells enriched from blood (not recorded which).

This chain's CDR3 is CASSATGRVEEKLFF. The CDR3 DNA reads as TGTGCCAGCAGCGCAACAGGGAGAGTAGAAGAAAAACTGTTTTTT. V gene TRBV9 combines with J gene TRBJ1-4, with D possibly matching TRBD1 (6 bases). This CDR3 has 15 amino acids. Trimming removed 3 bases at V and 8 bases at J, with 17 bases between. Germline CDR1 SGDLS, CDR2 YYNGEE.